Listed below are T cell receptor beta chains from one sample, sequenced in a study of T cell clones after liver transplantation. TCRdb keeps only in-frame clones here, not all; method: immunoSEQ multiplex PCR. The data show 65,000 to 85,000 clones, about 85% seen once. The sample in question was CD4+ T cells from blood, obtained 48 months after liver transplant. The receptors shown here come from a human patient who received a liver transplant. The graft donor may account for some of the T cells. The CDR3 runs from the conserved cysteine through the conserved F or W. Fields, in order: V gene, clone size, CDR3 length, D gene, J gene, CDR3 protein, CDR3 DNA. A D gene is named only where the DNA matches it firmly. Expanded clones are given a class, and other clones once, few, many or no size at all.

v_gene: TRBV11-2; abundance: .; len: 15; d_gene: .; j_gene: TRBJ2-1; CDR3aa: CASSLEAAIYNEQFF; CDR3nt: TGTGCCAGCAGCTTAGAGGCGGCTATTTACAATGAGCAGTTCTTC
v_gene: TRBV2; abundance: .; len: 11; d_gene: .; j_gene: TRBJ1-2; CDR3aa: CASSTKGGYTF; CDR3nt: TGTGCCAGCAGCACTAAGGGTGGCTACACCTTC
v_gene: TRBV25-1; abundance: .; len: 13; d_gene: .; j_gene: TRBJ1-1; CDR3aa: CASSEGGYTEAFF; CDR3nt: TGTGCCAGCAGTGAAGGAGGGTACACTGAAGCTTTCTTT
v_gene: TRBV5-6; abundance: .; len: 15; d_gene: TRBD2; j_gene: TRBJ2-3; CDR3aa: CASSARPSGGDTQYF; CDR3nt: TGTGCCAGCAGCGCGCGCCCTAGCGGGGGTGATACGCAGTATTTT
v_gene: TRBV27; abundance: .; len: 13; d_gene: .; j_gene: TRBJ1-1; CDR3aa: CASSLWGNTEAFF; CDR3nt: TGTGCCAGCAGTTTATGGGGGAACACTGAAGCTTTCTTT
v_gene: TRBV9; abundance: .; len: 14; d_gene: .; j_gene: TRBJ1-1; CDR3aa: CASSLGHMNTEAFF; CDR3nt: TGTGCCAGCAGTCTCGGACACATGAACACTGAAGCTTTCTTT
v_gene: TRBV5-1; abundance: .; len: 19; d_gene: TRBD2; j_gene: TRBJ2-1; CDR3aa: CASSLTGAGGQGSYNEQFF; CDR3nt: TGCGCCAGCAGCTTGACGGGAGCGGGAGGGCAAGGCTCCTACAATGAGCAGTTCTTC
v_gene: TRBV15; abundance: .; len: 18; d_gene: .; j_gene: TRBJ2-7; CDR3aa: CATSRDLSGAGSGYEQYF; CDR3nt: TGTGCCACCAGCAGAGATTTAAGTGGGGCCGGGAGTGGCTACGAGCAGTACTTC
v_gene: TRBV7-3; abundance: .; len: 14; d_gene: .; j_gene: TRBJ2-7; CDR3aa: CASSSTRDSYEQYF; CDR3nt: TGTGCCAGCAGCTCAACCCGGGACTCCTACGAGCAGTACTTC
v_gene: TRBV7-3; abundance: once; len: 16; d_gene: TRBD2; j_gene: TRBJ2-3; CDR3aa: CASSPAARGGTDTQYF; CDR3nt: TGTGCCAGCAGCCCAGCCGCGCGGGGGGGCACAGATACGCAGTATTTT
v_gene: TRBV7-9; abundance: .; len: 16; d_gene: TRBD2; j_gene: TRBJ2-7; CDR3aa: CASSFVSASGSHEQYF; CDR3nt: TGTGCCAGCAGCTTTGTGTCGGCTAGCGGGAGCCACGAGCAGTACTTC
v_gene: TRBV29-1; abundance: few; len: 12; d_gene: .; j_gene: TRBJ1-1; CDR3aa: CSVVGGSTEAFF; CDR3nt: TGCAGCGTGGTCGGCGGGAGCACTGAAGCTTTCTTT
v_gene: TRBV5-1; abundance: once; len: 14; d_gene: .; j_gene: TRBJ2-7; CDR3aa: CASSLGRSTYEQYF; CDR3nt: TGCGCCAGCAGCTTGGGGCGGAGCACCTACGAGCAGTACTTC
v_gene: TRBV27; abundance: .; len: 14; d_gene: TRBD2; j_gene: TRBJ2-7; CDR3aa: CASSSGLAGAEQYF; CDR3nt: TGTGCCAGCAGTTCCGGACTAGCGGGAGCCGAGCAGTACTTC
v_gene: TRBV5-4; abundance: .; len: 15; d_gene: .; j_gene: TRBJ2-7; CDR3aa: CASSLWGAPFYEQYF; CDR3nt: TGTGCCAGCAGCTTGTGGGGGGCGCCGTTCTACGAGCAGTACTTC
v_gene: TRBV7-2; abundance: .; len: 12; d_gene: .; j_gene: TRBJ1-2; CDR3aa: CASSLQGYGYTF; CDR3nt: TGTGCCAGCAGCTTACAGGGCTATGGCTACACCTTC
v_gene: TRBV19; abundance: .; len: 21; d_gene: TRBD2; j_gene: TRBJ2-4; CDR3aa: CASSILHPSGGIRLAKNIQYF; CDR3nt: TGTGCCAGTAGTATACTACATCCTAGCGGGGGGATAAGACTAGCCAAAAACATTCAGTACTTC
v_gene: TRBV10-3; abundance: .; len: 12; d_gene: TRBD2; j_gene: TRBJ2-1; CDR3aa: CATGGGFNEQFF; CDR3nt: TGTGCCACCGGGGGGGGTTTCAATGAGCAGTTCTTC
v_gene: TRBV25-1; abundance: .; len: 16; d_gene: .; j_gene: TRBJ2-1; CDR3aa: CASSPRGGDSYNEQFF; CDR3nt: TGTGCCAGCAGCCCCAGGGGGGGCGACTCCTACAATGAGCAGTTCTTC
v_gene: TRBV30; abundance: few; len: 14; d_gene: .; j_gene: TRBJ2-3; CDR3aa: CAWSLILGTDTQYF; CDR3nt: TGTGCCTGGAGTCTCATATTGGGGACAGATACGCAGTATTTT
v_gene: TRBV2; abundance: .; len: 14; d_gene: .; j_gene: TRBJ1-5; CDR3aa: CASSPGGAGQPQHF; CDR3nt: TGTGCCAGCAGTCCCGGAGGGGCAGGCCAGCCCCAGCATTTT
v_gene: TRBV19; abundance: .; len: 15; d_gene: .; j_gene: TRBJ2-2; CDR3aa: CASLQGGAGTGELFF; CDR3nt: TGTGCCAGTCTTCAGGGGGGCGCGGGCACCGGGGAGCTGTTTTTT
v_gene: TRBV28; abundance: .; len: 14; d_gene: TRBD1; j_gene: TRBJ1-2; CDR3aa: CASSSYRGVYGYTF; CDR3nt: TGTGCCAGCAGTTCGTACAGGGGAGTATATGGCTACACCTTC
v_gene: TRBV29-1; abundance: once; len: 14; d_gene: TRBD2; j_gene: TRBJ2-5; CDR3aa: CSVVTSGGAKTQYF; CDR3nt: TGCAGCGTTGTGACTAGCGGGGGGGCAAAGACCCAGTACTTC
v_gene: TRBV18; abundance: once; len: 15; d_gene: .; j_gene: TRBJ1-3; CDR3aa: CASSPPGATGNTIYF; CDR3nt: TGTGCCAGCTCACCACCAGGAGCGACTGGAAACACCATATATTTT
v_gene: TRBV11-2; abundance: .; len: 11; d_gene: .; j_gene: TRBJ2-5; CDR3aa: CASTEQETQYF; CDR3nt: TGTGCCAGCACTGAACAAGAGACCCAGTACTTC
v_gene: TRBV14; abundance: .; len: 17; d_gene: TRBD2; j_gene: TRBJ2-5; CDR3aa: CASSQLRLAGFSETQYF; CDR3nt: TGTGCCAGCAGCCAACTCCGACTAGCGGGATTCTCGGAGACCCAGTACTTC
v_gene: TRBV10-3; abundance: .; len: 15; d_gene: .; j_gene: TRBJ1-3; CDR3aa: CAISEYPSSGNTIYF; CDR3nt: TGTGCCATCAGTGAGTACCCGAGCTCTGGAAACACCATATATTTT
v_gene: TRBV6-1; abundance: .; len: 12; d_gene: .; j_gene: TRBJ2-3; CDR3aa: CASRPSTDTQYF; CDR3nt: TGTGCCAGCAGACCTAGCACAGATACGCAGTATTTT
v_gene: TRBV7-8; abundance: .; len: 15; d_gene: TRBD1; j_gene: TRBJ2-3; CDR3aa: CASSFGRSGGDTQYF; CDR3nt: TGTGCCAGCAGCTTCGGCCGATCAGGGGGAGATACGCAGTATTTT
v_gene: TRBV5-1; abundance: .; len: 14; d_gene: .; j_gene: TRBJ2-1; CDR3aa: CASPPGVGYNEQFF; CDR3nt: TGCGCCAGCCCCCCGGGGGTGGGGTACAATGAGCAGTTCTTC
v_gene: TRBV5-4; abundance: .; len: 15; d_gene: TRBD1; j_gene: TRBJ2-7; CDR3aa: CASSLDRGRVHEQYF; CDR3nt: TGTGCCAGCAGCTTGGACAGGGGGCGCGTCCACGAGCAGTACTTC
v_gene: TRBV18; abundance: .; len: 17; d_gene: .; j_gene: TRBJ2-1; CDR3aa: CASSPSPAGRSYNEQFF; CDR3nt: TGTGCCAGCTCACCCTCCCCCGCGGGACGCTCCTACAATGAGCAGTTCTTC
v_gene: TRBV25-1; abundance: .; len: 15; d_gene: .; j_gene: TRBJ1-2; CDR3aa: CASSEPGTPLYGYTF; CDR3nt: TGTGCCAGCAGTGAACCCGGGACACCTTTGTATGGCTACACCTTC
v_gene: TRBV7-2; abundance: .; len: 12; d_gene: .; j_gene: TRBJ2-3; CDR3aa: CASSANGNTQYF; CDR3nt: TGTGCCAGCAGCGCTAACGGAAATACGCAGTATTTT
v_gene: TRBV7-9; abundance: .; len: 14; d_gene: .; j_gene: TRBJ2-7; CDR3aa: CASSRLGGAREQYF; CDR3nt: TGTGCCAGCAGCCGCTTGGGGGGGGCCCGAGAGCAGTACTTC
v_gene: TRBV27; abundance: .; len: 16; d_gene: TRBD2; j_gene: TRBJ2-3; CDR3aa: CASSPAGVTSTDTQYF; CDR3nt: TGTGCCAGCAGTCCGGCGGGAGTAACAAGCACAGATACGCAGTATTTT
v_gene: TRBV5-8; abundance: .; len: 13; d_gene: .; j_gene: TRBJ1-2; CDR3aa: CASSLTGYNGYTF; CDR3nt: TGTGCCAGCAGCTTAACAGGGTATAATGGCTACACCTTC
v_gene: TRBV7-2; abundance: .; len: 14; d_gene: .; j_gene: TRBJ2-5; CDR3aa: CASSLQGTGETQYF; CDR3nt: TGTGCCAGCAGCTTACAGGGGACGGGGGAGACCCAGTACTTC